This T cell receptor (beta chain) was recovered during a study of shared clonotypes between healthy human individuals. Assay runs were performed at deep level. Unsorted PBMC DNA was sequenced on ten immunoSEQ deep assay plates. Per the study methods: ImmunoSEQ sequences covered only the junction and lacked quality scores; filtering therefore differed. Profiling relied on immunoSEQ multiplex PCR, and the TCRdb table lists in-frame clones only, not all of them. V and J calls and clone size are given by that table; D and trimming were obtained from the DNA. This sample has about 480,000 clones, with over 60% found just once. Only Caucasian adults living in Nashville, Tennessee served as donors. The V gene's germline CDR1 is MDHEN and CDR2 SYDVKM. The CDR3 contains 13 residues. Between the trimmed V and J ends, which lost 10 bases and 12 bases, there was a span of 24 bases.

The receptor's source is a woman between 40 and 55 years old in good health. Some clones in this sample may be carry-over from other donors' samples. The V call is TRBV28, the J call TRBJ1-2, with D perhaps TRBD1 (5 bases). Sequenced material: PBMCs. CDR3 in DNA: TGTGCCACCTCACGTGGCGGCCGCGGGGCCCACACCTTC. It encodes CATSRGGRGAHTF.